The present TCR beta chain was sequenced within a study of beta chain features in type 1 diabetes. Trimming removed 2 bases from V and 2 bases from J, with 16 bases in between. Germline V gives CDR1 SGHVS, CDR2 FQNEAQ. This CDR3 contains 16 residues. What was sequenced were expressed TCRB transcripts, since all of the isolated RNA had been reverse transcribed. Profiled with immunoSEQ multiplex PCR; TCRdb holds only in-frame clones, not every one. The data contain 620,000 or so clones, around a sixth of them singletons. This clone showed up just a few times. The collection from each donor was one heparinised blood draw averaging roughly 110 mL.

The TCR sequence derives from a man aged 18 to 30 in good health. The chain combines TRBV7-8 with TRBJ2-7; D not certain. The specimen was naive CD4+ T cells from blood. The DNA of the CDR3 is TGTGCCAGCAGCTTAAATCACCCCCTTGTGACCTACGAGCAGTACTTC. As protein: CASSLNHPLVTYEQYF.